The 30 T cell receptor beta chains in this list originate from one sample, sequenced in a study of blood T cell repertoires in COVID-19. Clones were read by immunoSEQ multiplex PCR, and TCRdb kept only the in-frame ones, dropping some. The sample holds about 170,000 clones, more than 85% seen once. The sample taken for sequencing was peripheral blood. These receptors were taken from an elderly woman in a cohort sampled during active or convalescent COVID-19.

V and J are TRBV11-2 and TRBJ2-5; TRBD2 matches 10 bases. The junction had 4 bases not matched to a gene; V was cut back by 5 bases and J by 4 bases. The length of the CDR3 is 14 residues. Germline-derived CDR1 and CDR2 are SGHAT and FQNNGV. CDR3 region: CASSPIAGGETQYF. The CDR3 coding sequence is TGTGCCAGCAGCCCGATAGCGGGAGGAGAGACCCAGTACTTC.

The chain has TRBV18 and TRBJ1-1; D not resolved. Germline CDR1 is KGHSH and CDR2 is LQKENI. Trimming left V 4 bases short and J 1 base short, with 10 bases between. There are 14 residues in the CDR3. CDR3: CASSLEVRNTEAFF. In nucleotides, the CDR3 is TGTGCCAGCTCACTAGAAGTGAGGAACACTGAAGCTTTCTTT.

This clone was seen many times. The V and J genes are TRBV15 and TRBJ1-1, with TRBD1 matching 7 bases. V dropped 3 bases and J dropped 3; count of bases not matched to a gene: 4. The CDR3 spans 14 residues. Germline loops: CDR1 LNHNV, CDR2 YYDKDF (reference sequence). The CDR3 sequence is CATSRETGHTEAFF. CDR3 in DNA: TGTGCCACCAGCAGGGAGACAGGGCACACTGAAGCTTTCTTT.

This chain uses TRBV7-6 with TRBJ2-7, with 9 bases fitting TRBD2. This CDR3 spans 14 amino acids. Looked up from germline, CDR1 is SGHVS and CDR2 is FNYEAQ. The V segment lost 8 bases and the J segment 2 bases; nucleotides outside the gene matches: 7. The CDR3 DNA reads TGTGCCAGCGCTTGGGCGGGGGGGGCCTACGAGCAGTACTTC. Amino acid sequence: CASAWAGGAYEQYF.

This clone has a single count. The chain uses TRBV19 and TRBJ2-1; 8 bases are shared with TRBD2. Looked up from germline, CDR1 is LNHDA and CDR2 is SQIVND (reference sequence). The CDR3 extends over 16 amino acids. The V segment lost 1 base and the J segment 8 bases; nucleotides outside the gene matches: 10. The CDR3 bases are TGTGCCAGTAGTATAGGGCTCGCGGGAGGTCTCGATGAGCAGTTCTTC. Protein product: CASSIGLAGGLDEQFF.

V is TRBV10-2 and J is TRBJ2-5, with 10 bases identical to TRBD2. This CDR3 spans 16 amino acids. V lost 6 bases to trimming and J lost 4 bases; unmatched junction nucleotides: 11. Germline V gene data show CDR1 as WSHSY and CDR2 as SAAADI. The CDR3 coding sequence is TGCGCCAGCAGCCCCGTGGCTAGCGGGAGAGGAGAGACCCAGTACTTC. It encodes CASSPVASGRGETQYF.

This sequence joins TRBV30 and TRBJ1-1; no definite D call. CDR3 size: 10 residues. The germline CDR1 and CDR2 sequences are GTSNPN and SVGIG (reference sequence). The V gene lost 2 bases and the J gene lost 11 bases, with 9 bases spanning the gap. The CDR3 nucleotides read TGTGCCTGGAGTCCCCCTCGGGCTTTCTTT. It yields the protein CAWSPPRAFF.

This rearrangement joins TRBV6-6 to TRBJ2-2; a weak D match, TRBD2 (6 bases). Between the trimmed V and J ends, which lost 4 bases and 4 bases, there was a span of 13 bases. The CDR3 is made up of 15 amino acids. Germline V CDR1 and CDR2: MNHNY, SVGAGI (reference sequence). CDR3 DNA: TGTGCCAGCAGTTTGGACTACCAAGGCACCGGGGAGCTGTTTTTT. It translates to CASSLDYQGTGELFF.

V usage is TRBV20-1 and J usage is TRBJ2-3; possible D gene TRBD2, 6 bases. V shed 3 bases and J shed 8 bases, with 15 bases lying between them. Looked up from germline, CDR1 is DFQATT and CDR2 is SNEGSKA (reference sequence). This CDR3 has 13 amino acids. The CDR3 DNA sequence: TGCAGTGCTAGTCTAGGGCAGGGAGGTACGCAGTATTTT. This codes for CSASLGQGGTQYF.

V is TRBV28 and J is TRBJ2-1, with D tentatively TRBD2 (6 bases). Between the trimmed V and J ends, which lost 1 base and 1 base, there was a span of 14 bases. Germline-derived CDR1 and CDR2 are MDHEN and SYDVKM. The length of the CDR3 is 17 residues. The CDR3 loop is CASSLSGAGISYNEQFF. DNA of the CDR3: TGTGCCAGCAGTTTATCCGGTGCGGGGATATCCTACAATGAGCAGTTCTTC. Filled out from reference TRBV28 and TRBJ2-1, the complete variable domain reads DVKVTQSSRYLVKRTGEKVFLECVQDMDHENMFWYRQDPGLGLRLIYFSYDVKMKEKGDIPEGYSVSREKKERFSLILESASTNQTSMYLCASSLSGAGISYNEQFFGPGTRLTVL.

As DNA, the CDR3 is TGTGCCATCAGTCGGGACAGGGGCGGAGAGACCCAGTACTTC. Translating gives CAISRDRGGETQYF. J is TRBJ2-5 and V is TRBV10-3; 10 bases match TRBD1. The CDR3 sequence is 14 residues long. J gave up 4 bases and V 5 bases, and 4 bases lay outside the gene matches. Germline CDR1 is ENHRY and CDR2 is SYGVKD.

This rearrangement joins TRBV11-2 to TRBJ2-2, with 7 bases lining up with TRBD2. V dropped 2 bases and J dropped 3; count of bases not matched to a gene: 9. The CDR3 is made up of 17 amino acids. The germline V gene encodes CDR1 SGHAT and CDR2 FQNNGV. The CDR3 protein is CASSLIIGTTYTGELFF. CDR3 bases: TGTGCCAGCAGCTTAATTATCGGGACTACCTACACCGGGGAGCTGTTTTTT.

The J gene is TRBJ1-3, the V gene TRBV15; D is undetermined. Trimming removed 0 bases at V and 0 bases at J, with 9 bases between. Germline CDR1 is LNHNV and CDR2 is YYDKDF (reference sequence). The CDR3 loop spans 16 amino acids. The CDR3: CATSRDRSGSGNTIYF. CDR3 DNA: TGTGCCACCAGCAGAGATCGATCAGGCTCTGGAAACACCATATATTTT.

The V and J genes are TRBV5-1 and TRBJ1-6; D is undetermined. Germline CDR1 SGHRS, CDR2 YFSETQ. Trimming removed 0 bases from V and 10 bases from J, with 17 bases in between. The CDR3 is 16 residues long. Here the CDR3 reads CASSLGVVSGNSPLHF. The CDR3 DNA sequence: TGCGCCAGCAGCTTGGGGGTGGTGTCAGGCAACTCACCCCTCCACTTT. The full variable domain, in which reference TRBV5-1 and TRBJ1-6 provide the parts outside the CDR3, is KAGVTQTPRYLIKTRGQQVTLSCSPISGHRSVSWYQQTPGQGLQFLFEYFSETQRNKGNFPGRFSGRQFSNSRSEMNVSTLELGDSALYLCASSLGVVSGNSPLHFGNGTRLTVT.

The J gene is TRBJ2-1, the V gene TRBV5-6; 7 bases are shared with TRBD1. The CDR3 runs to 15 residues. V shed 4 bases and J 3 bases; nucleotides not matched to a gene: 7. Germline V gene lookup returns CDR1 SGHDT and CDR2 YYEEEE. For the CDR3, the DNA is TGTGCCAGCAGCCCCACCGGGACAGTCTACAATGAGCAGTTCTTC. Amino acid sequence: CASSPTGTVYNEQFF.

The V and J genes are TRBV7-9 and TRBJ1-5; TRBD1 matches 9 bases. This CDR3 is built from 15 residues. Germline lookup yields CDR1 SEHNR and CDR2 FQNEAQ (reference sequence). Germline trimming cut 1 base from V and 7 bases from J; bases unmatched to any gene: 5. The CDR3 reads CASSLGGQGAQPQHF. DNA of the CDR3: TGTGCCAGCAGCTTAGGGGGACAGGGTGCACAGCCCCAGCATTTT.

This chain connects TRBV2 to TRBJ2-2; 15 positions match TRBD2. The CDR3 is made up of 17 amino acids. CDR1 and CDR2 (germline): SNHLY, FYNNEI. Trimming removed 6 bases from V and 6 bases from J; junction bases left unmatched: 8. The CDR3: CASRAGLAGGPAGELFF. DNA for the CDR3: TGTGCCAGCAGGGCAGGACTAGCGGGGGGGCCGGCCGGGGAGCTGTTTTTT.

The DNA of the CDR3 is TGTGCCAGCAGCTTAGACCTAGCGAGGTCTGAGACCCAGTACTTC. Residues: CASSLDLARSETQYF. The genes are TRBV7-8 and TRBJ2-5, with a tentative D call TRBD2 (6 bases). Looked up from germline, CDR1 is SGHVS and CDR2 is FQNEAQ. The CDR3 contains 15 residues. V lost 1 base, J lost 5 bases, and 14 bases lay in between.

The chain has TRBV24-1 and TRBJ2-5, with D possibly being TRBD1 (6 bases). Germline values: CDR1 KGHDR, CDR2 SFDVKD. This CDR3 comprises 15 residues. The V end lost 5 bases, the J end lost 5 bases, and 17 bases lay between the germline ends. This CDR3 reads CATSAPGQGKETQYF. CDR3 nucleotides: TGTGCCACCAGTGCCCCTGGTCAGGGGAAGGAGACCCAGTACTTC.

This chain links TRBV4-3 with TRBJ1-1; tentatively, D is TRBD1 (5 bases). The V gene's germline CDR1 is LGHNA and CDR2 YSLEER. The CDR3 extends over 14 amino acids. V was cut by 0 bases and J by 4 bases, with 9 bases left in between. The CDR3 DNA is TGCGCCAGCAGCCAAGATTCGGGGGGCACTGAAGCTTTCTTT. Its protein is CASSQDSGGTEAFF.

The chain uses TRBV6-6 and TRBJ2-1, with 8 bases identical to TRBD2. V gave up 6 bases and J gave up 8 bases; unmatched junction bases: 12. This CDR3 has 15 amino acids. Germline V gives CDR1 MNHNY, CDR2 SVGAGI (reference sequence). CDR3 region: CASRPSSGSLYEQFF. As DNA, the CDR3 is TGTGCCAGCAGACCATCCAGCGGGAGCTTGTATGAGCAGTTCTTC.

The gene calls are TRBV28 and TRBJ1-2; 10 bases agree with TRBD1. V shed 4 bases, J shed 4 bases, and the junction held 0 bases outside the gene matches. Germline CDR1 MDHEN, CDR2 SYDVKM. This CDR3 has 13 amino acids. The CDR3 DNA sequence: TGTGCCAGCAGTTGGACAGGGGGCTATGGCTACACCTTC. Translation gives CASSWTGGYGYTF.

This chain joins TRBV30 and TRBJ2-5, with a tentative D call TRBD1 (6 bases). CDR3 length: 12 amino acids. Germline values: CDR1 GTSNPN, CDR2 SVGIG (reference sequence). V lost 7 bases, J lost 5 bases, and 14 bases lay in between. CDR3 DNA: TGTGCCTTCAGGGGTTCCTCTGAGACCCAGTACTTC. Translating gives CAFRGSSETQYF.

V gene TRBV5-1 combines with J gene TRBJ1-3; D gene unclear. The germline gives CDR1 SGHRS, CDR2 YFSETQ. Trimming pared 0 bases from V and 3 bases from J, leaving 7 bases between. CDR3 length: 14 amino acids. The CDR3 loop reads CASSLELDGNTIYF. DNA for the CDR3: TGCGCCAGCAGCTTGGAATTAGATGGAAACACCATATATTTT.

This sequence joins TRBV20-1 and TRBJ1-2; tentative D call: TRBD1 (5 bases). Per the germline V gene, CDR1 is DFQATT and CDR2 is SNEGSKA (reference sequence). CDR3 size: 11 residues. Trimming cost V 8 bases and J 6 bases, with 13 bases left between them. The CDR3 here is CSTLGADGYTF. As DNA, the CDR3 is TGCAGTACTTTAGGGGCGGATGGCTACACCTTC.

V usage is TRBV19 and J usage is TRBJ1-1; 9 bases map to TRBD1. V lost 3 bases to trimming and J lost 5 bases; unmatched junction nucleotides: 13. The CDR3 has 17 amino acids. Germline V gives CDR1 LNHDA, CDR2 SQIVND (reference sequence). In nucleotides, the CDR3 is TGTGCCAGTAGTATTGTGACAGGGGGGACCCGAAGGACTGAAGCTTTCTTT. Protein product: CASSIVTGGTRRTEAFF. Full variable domain (missing parts from reference TRBV19 and TRBJ1-1): DGGITQSPKYLFRKEGQNVTLSCEQNLNHDAMYWYRQDPGQGLRLIYYSQIVNDFQKGDIAEGYSVSREKKESFPLTVTSAQKNPTAFYLCASSIVTGGTRRTEAFFGQGTRLTVV.

V and J are TRBV3-1 (or the pseudogene TRBV3-2) and TRBJ2-2; D gene uncertain. Trimming took off 4 bases at V and 8 bases at J, with 8 bases between the two ends. CDR3 size: 12 residues. Per germline, CDR1 LGHDT and CDR2 YNNKEL (reference sequence). This CDR3 reads CASSLPGGELFF. The CDR3 DNA sequence: TGTGCCAGCAGCCTCCCAGGAGGGGAGCTGTTTTTT.

This clone was picked up a small number of times. The chain uses TRBV18 and TRBJ1-4; D gene uncertain. In germline, CDR1 is KGHSH, CDR2 LQKENI. V lost 3 bases to trimming and J lost 0 bases, with 11 bases between them. There are 16 residues in the CDR3. The CDR3 DNA reads as TGTGCCAGCTCACCCTCGGAGGATGCAACTAATGAAAAACTGTTTTTT. Protein product: CASSPSEDATNEKLFF.

V usage is TRBV7-2 and J usage is TRBJ2-3, with 12 nucleotides matching TRBD2. Germline V lookup: CDR1 SGHTA, CDR2 FQGNSA. The CDR3 totals 15 residues. V dropped 4 bases and J dropped 12; count of bases not matched to a gene: 11. The CDR3 nucleotides read TGTGCCAGCAGCTCCCGTCGACTAGCGGGGGCCCCTCAGTATTTT. This codes for CASSSRRLAGAPQYF.

The rearrangement uses TRBV11-2 and TRBJ1-1; a possible D gene is TRBD1 (6 bases). V lost 5 bases and J lost 12, with 13 bases in between. Germline values: CDR1 SGHAT, CDR2 FQNNGV. This CDR3 is built from 11 residues. This CDR3 is CASSAGQRTFF. CDR3 in DNA: TGTGCCAGCAGCGCAGGACAGAGGACTTTCTTT.